One sample yielded the 13 T cell receptor beta chains listed below, sequenced in a study of blood T cells in healthy people across ages. Alongside a J-beta primer mix, a sample-barcoded 5' primer served in a second PCR lasting about 7 to 12 cycles. MiXCR, run by TCRdb on the 5' RACE reads, gives a single entry per CDR3 protein. Among 1.5 million to 2 million distinct CDR3 sequences listed, roughly 49% were seen once. The source material was blood. Source of these receptors: a woman in her forties in good health.

This chain joins TRBV20-1 and TRBJ2-5; 7 bases are a match to TRBD1. With 6 bases clipped from V and 4 bases from J, the junction kept 17 bases outside the gene matches. Germline values: CDR1 DFQATT, CDR2 SNEGSKA (reference sequence). The CDR3 sequence is 16 residues long. The CDR3 loop is CSAQKHGRQGRETQYF. CDR3 DNA: TGCAGTGCCCAAAAACATGGTCGACAGGGTCGAGAGACCCAGTACTTC.

The table lists this clonotype with a few counts. The chain is built from TRBV6-2 or TRBV6-3 and TRBJ2-1; D is perhaps TRBD2 (5 bases). Germline V gene data show CDR1 as MNHEY and CDR2 as SVGEGT. The V and J ends lost 0 bases and 0 bases respectively, with 12 bases between them. This CDR3 is built from 17 residues. Here the CDR3 reads CASSYSIRGSSYNEQFF. The CDR3 DNA sequence: TGTGCCAGCAGTTACTCGATTCGGGGAAGCTCCTACAATGAGCAGTTCTTC.

The V call is TRBV29-1, the J call TRBJ2-5; D uncertain. The V end lost 5 bases, the J end lost 1 base, and 17 bases lay between the germline ends. Per germline, CDR1 SQVTM and CDR2 ANQGSEA. The CDR3 spans 15 residues. The chain's CDR3 is CSVKSVPRAQETQYF. The DNA of the CDR3 is TGCAGCGTTAAATCGGTCCCTAGGGCCCAAGAGACCCAGTACTTC.

The chain has TRBV7-2 and TRBJ2-7, with D perhaps assigned TRBD1 or TRBD2 (5 bases each). The CDR3 sequence is 16 residues long. V lost 4 bases to trimming and J lost 0 bases, with 16 bases between them. The germline gives CDR1 SGHTA, CDR2 FQGNSA. The CDR3 sequence is CASSSSGAGPSYEQYF. The CDR3 DNA follows: TGTGCCAGCAGCTCCTCCGGGGCAGGGCCCTCCTACGAGCAGTACTTC.

The V and J genes are TRBV20-1 and TRBJ2-3; 7 bases map to TRBD2. The germline CDR1 and CDR2 sequences are DFQATT and SNEGSKA (reference sequence). The CDR3 length is 15 residues. The J segment lost 4 bases and the V segment lost 0 bases, leaving 7 bases of the junction unmatched. The CDR3 reads CSARDLGGRADTQYF. The CDR3 coding sequence is TGCAGTGCTAGAGATTTGGGGGGGAGGGCAGATACGCAGTATTTT.

Written as DNA, the CDR3 is TGTGCCAGCACCAGGGAAGCGGCTGGAAACACCATATATTTT. Protein: CASTREAAGNTIYF. The chain uses TRBV12-3 or TRBV12-4 and TRBJ1-3, with D perhaps TRBD1 (5 bases). The CDR3 loop spans 14 amino acids. Trimming took 7 bases from V and 2 from J, leaving 12 bases between them.

This chain joins TRBV24-1 and TRBJ2-5; TRBD2 might be the D (5 bases). From germline, CDR1 is KGHDR and CDR2 SFDVKD. With 6 bases removed from V and 9 bases from J, the gap between germline ends came to 19 bases. The CDR3 covers 14 residues. This CDR3 reads CATSTPDGPEAQYF. The CDR3 DNA follows: TGTGCCACCAGTACCCCGGACGGTCCGGAGGCCCAGTACTTC.

The chain has TRBV28 and TRBJ1-1; TRBD1 is a possible D gene (6 bases). The CDR3 loop spans 15 amino acids. Trimming stripped 0 bases from V and 1 base from J, with 9 bases between. CDR1 is MDHEN and CDR2 is SYDVKM in the germline V gene. CDR3 in amino acids: CASSLWGAANTEAFF. The CDR3 bases are TGTGCCAGCAGTTTATGGGGGGCGGCGAACACTGAAGCTTTCTTT.

The sample holds a few counts of this clonotype. The V and J genes are TRBV12-3 or TRBV12-4 and TRBJ2-5, with 10 bases aligning to TRBD2. V dropped 4 bases and J dropped 3; count of bases not matched to a gene: 8. The CDR3 extends over 16 amino acids. In nucleotides, the CDR3 is TGTGCCAGCAGTTCGTACCCCGGACTAGCGGAAGAGACCCAGTACTTC. Its translation is CASSSYPGLAEETQYF.

The chain couples TRBV20-1 to TRBJ1-5; 10 bases are a match to TRBD1. This CDR3 comprises 20 residues. From germline, CDR1 is DFQATT and CDR2 SNEGSKA (reference sequence). Germline trimming cut 0 bases from V and 0 bases from J; bases unmatched to any gene: 14. The CDR3 DNA sequence: TGCAGTGCTAGAGATACGGCCTTGAGGACAGGGGGTTATAGCAATCAGCCCCAGCATTTT. The encoded protein is CSARDTALRTGGYSNQPQHF.

The genes are TRBV20-1 and TRBJ2-7; 10 bases fit TRBD2. CDR1 is DFQATT and CDR2 is SNEGSKA in the germline V gene (reference sequence). The CDR3 consists of 16 residues. J gave up 0 bases and V 4 bases, and 9 bases lay outside the gene matches. Here the CDR3 reads CSAKAHSGGTSYEQYF. The CDR3 DNA follows: TGCAGTGCTAAAGCCCATAGCGGGGGGACCTCCTACGAGCAGTACTTC.

The chain joins TRBV7-2 to TRBJ2-1, with D perhaps TRBD2 (5 bases). The germline gives CDR1 SGHTA, CDR2 FQGNSA. V dropped 10 bases and J dropped 3 bases, with 16 bases sitting between them. The CDR3 contains 14 residues. This chain's CDR3 is CATGGFGRYNEQFF. DNA for the CDR3: TGTGCCACCGGAGGATTTGGACGCTACAATGAGCAGTTCTTC.

The chain carries TRBV20-1 and TRBJ2-7; no reliable D call. Germline CDR1 DFQATT, CDR2 SNEGSKA (reference sequence). The V end was cut by 1 base, the J end by 1 base, with 8 bases between. The CDR3 covers 13 residues. As DNA, the CDR3 is TGCAGTGCTAGAGGCCCCGTTTCCTACGAGCAGTACTTC. Amino acid sequence: CSARGPVSYEQYF.